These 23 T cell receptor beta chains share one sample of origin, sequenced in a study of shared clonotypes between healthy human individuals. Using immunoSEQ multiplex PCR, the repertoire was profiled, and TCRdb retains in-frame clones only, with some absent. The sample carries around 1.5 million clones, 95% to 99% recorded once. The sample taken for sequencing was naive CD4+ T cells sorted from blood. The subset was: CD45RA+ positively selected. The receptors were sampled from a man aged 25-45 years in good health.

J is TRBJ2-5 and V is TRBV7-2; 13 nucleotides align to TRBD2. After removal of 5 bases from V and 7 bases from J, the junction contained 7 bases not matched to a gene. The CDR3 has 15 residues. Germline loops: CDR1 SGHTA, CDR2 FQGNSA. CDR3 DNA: TGTGCCAGCAGCCCCACTAGCGGGAGGGCTGGGACCCAGTACTTC. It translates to CASSPTSGRAGTQYF.

The CDR3 here is CASRRTSLGSYEQYF. The CDR3 bases are TGTGCCAGCAGACGGACCTCTTTGGGCTCCTACGAGCAGTACTTC. The gene calls are TRBV7-2 and TRBJ2-7; D is ambiguous. V lost 6 bases and J 0 bases, leaving 15 bases between the germline ends. The CDR3 loop spans 15 amino acids. Germline-derived CDR1 and CDR2 are SGHTA and FQGNSA.

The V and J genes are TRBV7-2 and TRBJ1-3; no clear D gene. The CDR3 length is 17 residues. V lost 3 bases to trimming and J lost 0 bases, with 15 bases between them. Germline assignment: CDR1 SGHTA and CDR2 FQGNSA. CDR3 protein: CASSFPVAGDSGNTIYF. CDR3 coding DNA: TGTGCCAGCAGCTTCCCTGTAGCCGGAGACTCTGGAAACACCATATATTTT.

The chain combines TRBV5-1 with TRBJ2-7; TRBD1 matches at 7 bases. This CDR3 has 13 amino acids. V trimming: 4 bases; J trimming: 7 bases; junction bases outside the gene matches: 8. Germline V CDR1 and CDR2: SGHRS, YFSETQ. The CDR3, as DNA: TGCGCCAGCAGCCACGGACAGGTCGAAGAGCAGTACTTC. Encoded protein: CASSHGQVEEQYF.

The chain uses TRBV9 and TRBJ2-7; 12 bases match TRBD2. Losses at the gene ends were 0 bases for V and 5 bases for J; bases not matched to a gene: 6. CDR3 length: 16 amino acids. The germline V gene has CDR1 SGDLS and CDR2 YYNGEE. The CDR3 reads CASSVGLAGGHNEQYF. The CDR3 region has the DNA TGTGCCAGCAGCGTAGGTCTAGCGGGAGGGCACAACGAGCAGTACTTC. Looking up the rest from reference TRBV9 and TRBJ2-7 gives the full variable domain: DSGVTQTPKHLITATGQRVTLRCSPRSGDLSVYWYQQSLDQGLQFLIQYYNGEERAKGNILERFSAQQFPDLHSELNLSSLELGDSALYFCASSVGLAGGHNEQYFGPGTRLTVT.

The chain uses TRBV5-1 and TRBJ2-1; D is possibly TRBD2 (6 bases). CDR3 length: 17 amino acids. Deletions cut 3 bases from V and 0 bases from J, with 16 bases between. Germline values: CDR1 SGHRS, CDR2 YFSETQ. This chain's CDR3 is CASSSEGAGSSYNEQFF. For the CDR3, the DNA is TGCGCCAGCAGCTCAGAAGGGGCGGGGAGCTCCTACAATGAGCAGTTCTTC.

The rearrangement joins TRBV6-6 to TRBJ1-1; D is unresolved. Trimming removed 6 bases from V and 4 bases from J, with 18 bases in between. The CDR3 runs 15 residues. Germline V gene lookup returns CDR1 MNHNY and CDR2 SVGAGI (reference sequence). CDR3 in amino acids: CASSRPLGGPTEAFF. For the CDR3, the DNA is TGTGCCAGCAGCCGCCCCTTGGGCGGGCCCACTGAAGCTTTCTTT.

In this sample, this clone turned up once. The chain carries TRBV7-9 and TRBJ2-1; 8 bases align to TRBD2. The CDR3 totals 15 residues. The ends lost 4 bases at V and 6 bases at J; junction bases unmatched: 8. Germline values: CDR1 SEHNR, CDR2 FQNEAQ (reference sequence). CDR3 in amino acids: CASSSPGTSGNEQFF. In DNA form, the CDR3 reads TGTGCCAGCAGCTCCCCCGGGACTAGTGGCAATGAGCAGTTCTTC.

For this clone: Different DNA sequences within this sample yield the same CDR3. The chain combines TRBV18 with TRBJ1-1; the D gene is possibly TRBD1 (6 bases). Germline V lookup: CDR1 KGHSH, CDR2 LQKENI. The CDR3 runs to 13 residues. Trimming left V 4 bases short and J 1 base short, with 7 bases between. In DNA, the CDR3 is TGTGCCAGCTCACGGGACAAGAACACTGAAGCTTTCTTT. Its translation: CASSRDKNTEAFF.

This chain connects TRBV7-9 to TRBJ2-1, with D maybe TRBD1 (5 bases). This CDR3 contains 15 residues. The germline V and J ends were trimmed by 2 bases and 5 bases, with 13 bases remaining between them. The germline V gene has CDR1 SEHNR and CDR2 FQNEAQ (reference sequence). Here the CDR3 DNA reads TGTGCCAGCAGCTTATGGCAGGGCTATAACAATGAGCAGTTCTTC. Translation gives CASSLWQGYNNEQFF. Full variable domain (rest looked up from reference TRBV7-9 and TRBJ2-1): DTGVSQNPRHKITKRGQNVTFRCDPISEHNRLYWYRQTLGQGPEFLTYFQNEAQLEKSRLLSDRFSAERPKGSFSTLEIQRTEQGDSAMYLCASSLWQGYNNEQFFGPGTRLTVL.

CDR3 amino acids: CASSVSPITSTDTQYF. The CDR3 DNA reads as TGTGCCAGCAGCGTATCGCCAATAACTAGCACAGATACGCAGTATTTT. This rearrangement joins TRBV9 to TRBJ2-3; D not certain. Germline V gives CDR1 SGDLS, CDR2 YYNGEE. The CDR3 has 16 amino acids. V was cut by 1 base and J by 0 bases, with 12 bases left in between.

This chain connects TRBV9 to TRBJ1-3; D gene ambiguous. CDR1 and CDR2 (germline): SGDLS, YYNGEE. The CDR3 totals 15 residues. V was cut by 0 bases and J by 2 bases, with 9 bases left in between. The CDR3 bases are TGTGCCAGCAGCGTAGAGGGAATCGCTGGAAACACCATATATTTT. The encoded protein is CASSVEGIAGNTIYF.

CDR3: CASSPAGGMDQPQHF. CDR3 DNA sequence: TGTGCCAGCAGCCCGGCTGGGGGGATGGATCAGCCCCAGCATTTT. The chain recombines TRBV5-5 with TRBJ1-5; TRBD1 might be the D (5 bases). The germline CDR1 and CDR2 sequences are SGHKS and YYEKEE (reference sequence). The germline V and J ends were trimmed by 4 bases and 5 bases, with 16 bases remaining between them. The CDR3 contains 15 residues.

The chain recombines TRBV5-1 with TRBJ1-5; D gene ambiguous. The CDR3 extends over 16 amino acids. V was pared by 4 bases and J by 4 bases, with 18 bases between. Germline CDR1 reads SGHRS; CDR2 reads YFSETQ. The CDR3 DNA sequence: TGCGCCAGCAGCCCAAATGGAATAACGGAGAATCAGCCCCAGCATTTT. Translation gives CASSPNGITENQPQHF.

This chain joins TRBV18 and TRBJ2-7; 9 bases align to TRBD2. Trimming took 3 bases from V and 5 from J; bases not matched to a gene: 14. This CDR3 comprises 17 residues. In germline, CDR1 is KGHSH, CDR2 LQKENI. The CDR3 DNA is TGTGCCAGCTCACCGATCGGTGTAGCGGGAGAACCCCACGAGCAGTACTTC. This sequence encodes CASSPIGVAGEPHEQYF.

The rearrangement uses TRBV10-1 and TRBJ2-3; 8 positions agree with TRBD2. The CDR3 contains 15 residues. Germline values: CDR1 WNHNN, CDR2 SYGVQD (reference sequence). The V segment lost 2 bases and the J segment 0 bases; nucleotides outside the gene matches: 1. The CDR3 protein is CASSEASGSTDTQYF. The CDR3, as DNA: TGCGCCAGCAGTGAGGCTAGCGGGAGCACAGATACGCAGTATTTT.

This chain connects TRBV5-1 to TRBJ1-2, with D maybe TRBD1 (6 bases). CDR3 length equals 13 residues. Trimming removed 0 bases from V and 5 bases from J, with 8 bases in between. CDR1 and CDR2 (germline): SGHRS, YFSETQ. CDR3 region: CASSLERGYGYTF. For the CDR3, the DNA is TGCGCCAGCAGCTTGGAGAGGGGGTATGGCTACACCTTC.

This CDR3 is CAWSVPPPGYGETQYF. In DNA, the CDR3 is TGTGCCTGGAGTGTACCCCCACCAGGGTATGGAGAGACCCAGTACTTC. V usage is TRBV30 and J usage is TRBJ2-5, with D possibly being TRBD1 (5 bases). In germline, CDR1 is GTSNPN, CDR2 SVGIG (reference sequence). This CDR3 is 16 amino acids long. V lost 0 bases and J lost 4, with 18 bases in between. The complete variable domain, with remaining parts taken from reference TRBV30 and TRBJ2-5, reads SQTIHQWPATLVQPVGSPLSLECTVEGTSNPNLYWYRQAAGRGLQLLFYSVGIGQISSEVPQNLSASRPQDRQFILSSKKLLLSDSGFYLCAWSVPPPGYGETQYFGPGTRLLVL.

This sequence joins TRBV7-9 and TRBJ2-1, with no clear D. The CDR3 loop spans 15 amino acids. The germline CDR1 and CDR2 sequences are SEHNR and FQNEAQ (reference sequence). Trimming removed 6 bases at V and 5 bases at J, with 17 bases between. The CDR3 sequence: CASRSRALINNEQFF. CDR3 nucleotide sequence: TGTGCCAGCAGATCACGGGCTCTAATTAACAATGAGCAGTTCTTC.

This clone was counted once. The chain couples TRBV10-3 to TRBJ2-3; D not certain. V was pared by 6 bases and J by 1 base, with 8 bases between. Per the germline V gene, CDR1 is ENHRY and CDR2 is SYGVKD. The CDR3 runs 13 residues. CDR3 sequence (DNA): TGTGCCATCAGGGAGCCAGGCACAGATACGCAGTATTTT. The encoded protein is CAIREPGTDTQYF.

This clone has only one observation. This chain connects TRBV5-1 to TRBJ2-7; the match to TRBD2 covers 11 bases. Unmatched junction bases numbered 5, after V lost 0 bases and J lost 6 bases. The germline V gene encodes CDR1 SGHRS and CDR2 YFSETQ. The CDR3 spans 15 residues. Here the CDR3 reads CASSLVLAGETEQYF. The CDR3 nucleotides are TGCGCCAGCAGCTTGGTACTAGCGGGAGAGACCGAGCAGTACTTC.

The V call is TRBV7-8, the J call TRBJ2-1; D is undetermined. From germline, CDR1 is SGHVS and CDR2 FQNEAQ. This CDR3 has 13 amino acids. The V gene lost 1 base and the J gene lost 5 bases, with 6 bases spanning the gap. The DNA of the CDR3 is TGTGCCAGCAGCTTAGTAGCCAACAATGAGCAGTTCTTC. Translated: CASSLVANNEQFF.

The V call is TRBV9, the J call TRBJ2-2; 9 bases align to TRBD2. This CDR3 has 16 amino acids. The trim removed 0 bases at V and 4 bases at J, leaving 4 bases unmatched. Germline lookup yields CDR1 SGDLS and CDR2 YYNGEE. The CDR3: CASSVVAGERTGELFF. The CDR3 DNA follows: TGTGCCAGCAGCGTAGTAGCGGGAGAGCGCACCGGGGAGCTGTTTTTT.